These 4 T cell receptor beta chains came from one sample sequenced in a study of graft-versus-host responses after intestinal transplantation. The table came from immunoSEQ multiplex PCR; TCRdb's copy has only in-frame clones and leaves some out. Seen here are over 65,000 clones, approximately 89% observed once, and the top ten hold 7.6%. Their antigens remain unidentified. Source: unstimulated CD8+ T cells sorted from spleen or lymph node cells, taken before transplant. The receptors were gathered from a human donor who was the organ donor for an intestinal transplant.

The rearrangement joins TRBV6-1 to TRBJ2-5; D perhaps matches TRBD1 (5 bases). This CDR3 spans 13 amino acids. Germline V CDR1 and CDR2: MNHNS, SASEGT. The germline V and J ends were trimmed by 6 bases and 5 bases, with 13 bases remaining between them. Written as DNA, the CDR3 is TGTGCCAGCAGGACGGACATGAGGGAGACCCAGTACTTC. Its translation: CASRTDMRETQYF.

The rearrangement links TRBV5-6 to TRBJ1-5; 11 bases fit TRBD1. The CDR3 spans 15 residues. Germline lookup yields CDR1 SGHDT and CDR2 YYEEEE. V shed 3 bases, J shed 6 bases, and the junction held 5 bases outside the gene matches. The CDR3 DNA sequence: TGTGCCAGCAGCTCTTGGACAGGGGGCTCTCAGCCCCAGCATTTT. Encoded protein: CASSSWTGGSQPQHF.

The chain combines TRBV6-5 with TRBJ1-2; a possible D gene is TRBD1 (5 bases). CDR1 and CDR2 from the germline V gene are MNHEY and SVGAGI. The CDR3 consists of 14 residues. V was shortened by 7 bases and J by 1 base, with 13 bases between the two germline ends. CDR3 sequence reads: CASKPDDSNYGYTF. CDR3 in DNA: TGTGCCAGCAAGCCAGATGACAGTAACTATGGCTACACCTTC.

The chain couples TRBV6-5 to TRBJ1-1; D uncertain. The CDR3 has 13 amino acids. The V end was cut by 7 bases, the J end by 5 bases, with 14 bases between. Germline V lookup: CDR1 MNHEY, CDR2 SVGAGI. CDR3 nucleotide sequence: TGTGCCAGCAACGATGGGCTGAGTACTGAAGCTTTCTTT. Protein: CASNDGLSTEAFF.